A single sample is the source of the 24 T cell receptor beta chains below, sequenced in a study of blood T cell repertoires in COVID-19. Profiling relied on immunoSEQ multiplex PCR, and the TCRdb table lists in-frame clones only, not all of them. The table lists roughly 500,000 clones, roughly 90% of them singletons, with roughly 1.9% in the top ten. The specimen was PBMCs or T cells enriched from blood (not recorded which). The receptors come from a middle-aged woman who had recovered from COVID-19.

CDR3 region: CASSLGWGQGGSNTEAFF. The CDR3 DNA sequence: TGTGCCAGCAGCTTAGGATGGGGACAGGGTGGGTCGAACACTGAAGCTTTCTTT. The chain is built from TRBV7-2 and TRBJ1-1; 9 bases agree with TRBD1. The CDR3 covers 18 residues. Trimming took 1 base from V and 1 from J; bases not matched to a gene: 10. The germline CDR1 and CDR2 sequences are SGHTA and FQGNSA. The full variable domain, in which reference TRBV7-2 and TRBJ1-1 provide the parts outside the CDR3, is GAGVSQSPSNKVTEKGKDVELRCDPISGHTALYWYRQSLGQGLEFLIYFQGNSAPDKSGLPSDRFSAERTGGSVSTLTIQRTQQEDSAVYLCASSLGWGQGGSNTEAFFGQGTRLTVV.

The genes are TRBV6-2 or TRBV6-3 and TRBJ1-5; weak D call: TRBD1 (5 bases). Deletions cut 2 bases from V and 7 bases from J, with 12 bases between. The CDR3 loop spans 14 amino acids. The germline CDR1 and CDR2 sequences are MNHEY and SVGEGT. As DNA, the CDR3 is TGTGCCAGCAGTTACAGGCAGGGCACCCAGCCCCAGCATTTT. It yields the protein CASSYRQGTQPQHF.

This clone has more than one count but fewer than ten. The gene calls are TRBV27 and TRBJ2-5, with 13 bases that match TRBD2. CDR3 length: 15 amino acids. Per the germline V gene, CDR1 is MNHEY and CDR2 is SMNVEV (reference sequence). V shed 7 bases, J shed 5 bases, and the junction held 7 bases outside the gene matches. The CDR3 spells CASNTGLAGQETQYF. The CDR3 DNA sequence: TGTGCCAGCAACACGGGACTAGCGGGACAGGAGACCCAGTACTTC.

The rearrangement uses TRBV4-3 and TRBJ2-1; no definite D call. V was cut by 4 bases and J by 6 bases, with 7 bases left in between. The CDR3 has 12 amino acids. Germline assignment: CDR1 LGHNA and CDR2 YSLEER. This CDR3 is CASSPNPNEQFF. CDR3 nucleotides: TGCGCCAGCAGCCCAAATCCCAATGAGCAGTTCTTC.

The rearrangement links TRBV7-9 to TRBJ1-1; D not certain. The V end was cut by 1 base, the J end by 9 bases, with 12 bases between. The CDR3 covers 13 residues. Germline CDR1 reads SEHNR; CDR2 reads FQNEAQ (reference sequence). The CDR3 DNA sequence: TGTGCCAGCAGCTTAGGTCTCTCCGAGAAAGCTTTCTTT. The encoded protein is CASSLGLSEKAFF.

V gene TRBV6-5 combines with J gene TRBJ1-2; maybe TRBD1 (6 bases). The CDR3 is made up of 13 amino acids. Germline lookup yields CDR1 MNHEY and CDR2 SVGAGI. Trimming shortened V by 10 bases and J by 5 bases, and 17 bases separated the two germline ends. CDR3 sequence: CATFPGVLYGYTF. CDR3 nucleotide sequence: TGTGCCACCTTTCCAGGGGTCTTGTATGGCTACACCTTC.

The rearrangement uses TRBV12-3 or TRBV12-4 and TRBJ1-2, with 8 positions matching TRBD1. Unmatched junction bases numbered 6, after V lost 7 bases and J lost 5 bases. The CDR3 covers 13 residues. CDR3 sequence: CASKNGTGYGYTF. The CDR3 DNA is TGTGCCAGCAAGAATGGGACAGGTTATGGCTACACCTTC.

The chain combines TRBV6-2 or TRBV6-3 with TRBJ1-2; 11 bases align to TRBD1. Trimming removed 5 bases from V and 3 bases from J; junction bases left unmatched: 2. The CDR3 extends over 14 amino acids. In germline, CDR1 is MNHEY, CDR2 SVGEGT. CDR3 protein: CASSGTGGYYGYTF. In nucleotides, the CDR3 is TGTGCCAGCAGTGGGACAGGGGGTTACTATGGCTACACCTTC.

The chain couples TRBV11-2 to TRBJ2-4; possibly TRBD2 for D (6 bases). Trimming took 5 bases from V and 1 from J, leaving 15 bases between them. From germline, CDR1 is SGHAT and CDR2 FQNNGV. The CDR3 runs to 16 residues. This CDR3 reads CASSPLTGVAKNIQYF. The CDR3 nucleotides read TGTGCCAGCAGCCCATTGACGGGAGTGGCCAAAAACATTCAGTACTTC.

The chain joins TRBV6-2 or TRBV6-3 to TRBJ1-2, with TRBD1 matching over 7 bases. Per germline, CDR1 MNHEY and CDR2 SVGEGT. The CDR3 covers 15 residues. Germline trimming cut 1 base from V and 0 bases from J; bases unmatched to any gene: 2. The CDR3 region is CASSYWTGANYGYTF. CDR3 sequence (DNA): TGTGCCAGCAGTTACTGGACAGGAGCTAACTATGGCTACACCTTC.

The chain recombines TRBV20-1 with TRBJ2-1; 11 positions agree with TRBD2. The ends lost 3 bases at V and 4 bases at J; junction bases unmatched: 14. Germline CDR1 is DFQATT and CDR2 is SNEGSKA (reference sequence). The CDR3 runs to 18 residues. CDR3 nucleotide sequence: TGCAGTGCTAGTCTGGGACTAGCGGTCCCTACTAATTACAATGAGCAGTTCTTC. It yields the protein CSASLGLAVPTNYNEQFF.

The chain carries TRBV12-3 or TRBV12-4 and TRBJ1-2; the D gene is possibly TRBD1 (5 bases). V gave up 3 bases and J gave up 8 bases, with 10 bases separating them. There are 12 residues in the CDR3. CDR3 DNA sequence: TGTGCCAGCAGTTTTCACGGGGGAGGCTACACCTTC. The encoded protein is CASSFHGGGYTF.

V and J are TRBV18 and TRBJ1-1; no firm D call. This CDR3 spans 13 amino acids. V lost 3 bases to trimming and J lost 4 bases, with 9 bases between them. From germline, CDR1 is KGHSH and CDR2 LQKENI. The CDR3 DNA is TGTGCCAGCTCACCCCCTGCGGGCACTGAAGCTTTCTTT. It translates to CASSPPAGTEAFF.

J is TRBJ2-7 and V is TRBV7-2, with 9 bases matching TRBD2. Germline CDR1 SGHTA, CDR2 FQGNSA. The V gene end was trimmed by 6 bases and the J gene end by 1 base; junction bases not matched to a gene: 10. The CDR3 is 16 residues long. The CDR3 region has the DNA TGTGCCAGCAGTGGTTTAGCGGGAGCGCGGTCCTACGAGCAGTACTTC. Translating it yields CASSGLAGARSYEQYF.

The chain links TRBV11-3 to TRBJ1-2, with TRBD1 identical over 7 bases. With V trimmed by 5 bases and J by 9 bases, 12 bases remained unmatched. Germline V gene data show CDR1 as SGHNT and CDR2 as YENEEA. The CDR3 is 14 residues long. The CDR3, as DNA: TGTGCCAGCAGCCGTGTTACAGGGGCGGGCAGCTACACCTTC. This codes for CASSRVTGAGSYTF. Combining the CDR3 with reference TRBV11-3 and TRBJ1-2 gives the whole variable domain EAGVVQSPRYKIIEKKQPVAFWCNPISGHNTLYWYLQNLGQGPELLIRYENEEAVDDSQLPKDRFSAERLKGVDSTLKIQPAELGDSAVYLCASSRVTGAGSYTFGSGTRLTVV.

This clone showed up just once. This rearrangement joins TRBV3-1 (or the pseudogene TRBV3-2) to TRBJ1-5; D perhaps matches TRBD1 (5 bases). The CDR3 totals 14 residues. The germline V gene encodes CDR1 LGHDT and CDR2 YNNKEL (reference sequence). V lost 3 bases, J lost 10 bases, and 16 bases lay in between. The CDR3 DNA reads TGTGCCAGCAGCCAGCGGAGCGCCGGGGGACCCCAGCATTTT. As protein: CASSQRSAGGPQHF.

This clone was observed a single time. This chain connects TRBV7-2 to TRBJ2-7; 12 positions agree with TRBD1. The V gene end was trimmed by 1 base and the J gene end by 4 bases; junction bases not matched to a gene: 11. CDR1 is SGHTA, CDR2 FQGNSA, per germline. The CDR3 length is 18 residues. Here the CDR3 reads CASSLVGTGGPVSYEQYF. The CDR3 bases are TGTGCCAGCAGCTTAGTGGGGACAGGGGGCCCTGTCTCTTACGAGCAGTACTTC.

The rearrangement joins TRBV27 to TRBJ1-6; D perhaps matches TRBD1 (5 bases). Germline V CDR1 and CDR2: MNHEY, SMNVEV (reference sequence). The CDR3 extends over 17 amino acids. Trimming shortened V by 3 bases and J by 3 bases, and 15 bases separated the two germline ends. Written as DNA, the CDR3 is TGTGCCAGCAGTTTTATCGCGGGGGATTACTATAATTCACCCCTCCACTTT. It codes for CASSFIAGDYYNSPLHF.

CDR3 bases: TGTGCCAGTAGCAACTTGGGAGTGAATGAGCAGTTCTTC. It is translated as CASSNLGVNEQFF. The V call is TRBV19, the J call TRBJ2-1; TRBD2 is a possible D gene (5 bases). This CDR3 spans 13 amino acids. Germline values: CDR1 LNHDA, CDR2 SQIVND (reference sequence). V was clipped by 6 bases and J by 7 bases, with 13 bases between them. The full variable domain, completed using reference TRBV19 and TRBJ2-1, is DGGITQSPKYLFRKEGQNVTLSCEQNLNHDAMYWYRQDPGQGLRLIYYSQIVNDFQKGDIAEGYSVSREKKESFPLTVTSAQKNPTAFYLCASSNLGVNEQFFGPGTRLTVL.

This clone was counted once. J is TRBJ1-1 and V is TRBV9, with D maybe TRBD1 (6 bases). The germline CDR1 and CDR2 sequences are SGDLS and YYNGEE. The CDR3 sequence is 15 residues long. Trimming stripped 3 bases from V and 0 bases from J, with 12 bases between. The CDR3 coding sequence is TGTGCCAGCAGCGCCAAAGGGGGTTTGAACACTGAAGCTTTCTTT. It codes for CASSAKGGLNTEAFF.

The chain employs TRBV7-2 and TRBJ1-2; 7 bases fit TRBD1. The CDR3 runs 15 residues. The ends lost 1 base at V and 8 bases at J; junction bases unmatched: 10. CDR1 is SGHTA, CDR2 FQGNSA, per germline. DNA of the CDR3: TGTGCCAGCAGCTTAGTCGGAGAGGGGGCCAGGGGCTACACCTTC. Translating gives CASSLVGEGARGYTF. The complete variable domain, with remaining parts taken from reference TRBV7-2 and TRBJ1-2, reads GAGVSQSPSNKVTEKGKDVELRCDPISGHTALYWYRQSLGQGLEFLIYFQGNSAPDKSGLPSDRFSAERTGGSVSTLTIQRTQQEDSAVYLCASSLVGEGARGYTFGSGTRLTVV.

The J gene is TRBJ2-7, the V gene TRBV18, with 11 bases identical to TRBD1. V lost 1 base to trimming and J lost 3 bases; unmatched junction nucleotides: 2. This CDR3 contains 15 residues. CDR1 is KGHSH and CDR2 is LQKENI in the germline V gene. CDR3: CASSPLGQGDYEQYF. The CDR3 DNA reads TGTGCCAGCTCACCACTGGGACAGGGGGACTACGAGCAGTACTTC.

The chain has TRBV7-2 and TRBJ1-5; the match to TRBD1 covers 7 bases. This CDR3 spans 14 amino acids. Germline lookup yields CDR1 SGHTA and CDR2 FQGNSA. Trimming removed 6 bases from V and 5 bases from J; junction bases left unmatched: 7. The CDR3 spells CASSLQGLHQPQHF. In DNA form, the CDR3 reads TGTGCCAGCAGTTTACAGGGGCTACATCAGCCCCAGCATTTT.

The chain recombines TRBV14 with TRBJ1-2; D is undetermined. CDR3 length: 13 residues. The V end lost 1 base, the J end lost 8 bases, and 11 bases lay between the germline ends. Looked up from germline, CDR1 is SGHDN and CDR2 is FVKESK. CDR3 nucleotide sequence: TGTGCCAGCAGCCAAGCGTCGACGGGAGGCTACACCTTC. It specifies CASSQASTGGYTF.